Listed here are 30 T cell receptor beta chains from one sample, sequenced in a study of shared clonotypes between healthy human individuals. Generated by immunoSEQ multiplex PCR, the TCRdb table keeps only in-frame clones and is missing some. This table holds over 800,000 clones, about 91% found once. Positive CCR7 selection of CD45RO-negative cells yielded the naive CD8 cells, and terminally differentiated effector memory CD45RA+ cells were excluded. The sample was naive CD8+ T cells sorted from blood. The source of these receptors is a man aged 25 to 45 in good health.

A single count supports this clone. The chain recombines TRBV27 with TRBJ2-7; D is ambiguous. Germline V gene sequence: CDR1 MNHEY, CDR2 SMNVEV (reference sequence). The CDR3 has 14 amino acids. The germline V and J ends were trimmed by 2 bases and 3 bases, with 11 bases remaining between them. DNA for the CDR3: TGTGCCAGCAGTTTACGGGCTTGGGGCTACGAGCAGTACTTC. This translates into CASSLRAWGYEQYF.

The chain recombines TRBV11-3 with TRBJ2-3; 12 positions match TRBD2. Germline loops: CDR1 SGHNT, CDR2 YENEEA. Losses at the gene ends were 5 bases for V and 2 bases for J; bases not matched to a gene: 5. CDR3 length: 16 amino acids. In nucleotides, the CDR3 is TGTGCCAGCAGCCGTTGGACTAGCGGGGCCACAGATACGCAGTATTTT. Encoded protein: CASSRWTSGATDTQYF.

The chain carries TRBV5-1 and TRBJ2-7; D unresolved. The germline gives CDR1 SGHRS, CDR2 YFSETQ. V lost 0 bases to trimming and J lost 3 bases, with 7 bases between them. This CDR3 is 13 amino acids long. The CDR3 sequence: CASSLDRYYEQYF. In DNA, the CDR3 is TGCGCCAGCAGCTTGGATAGGTACTACGAGCAGTACTTC. Full variable domain (rest looked up from reference TRBV5-1 and TRBJ2-7): KAGVTQTPRYLIKTRGQQVTLSCSPISGHRSVSWYQQTPGQGLQFLFEYFSETQRNKGNFPGRFSGRQFSNSRSEMNVSTLELGDSALYLCASSLDRYYEQYFGPGTRLTVT.

The CDR3 reads CASSGGGGDGYTF. The CDR3 coding sequence is TGTGCCAGCAGCGGCGGAGGGGGAGATGGCTACACCTTC. The chain is built from TRBV9 and TRBJ1-2; D is perhaps TRBD1 (6 bases). Germline values: CDR1 SGDLS, CDR2 YYNGEE. Trimming removed 3 bases from V and 6 bases from J, with 12 bases in between. The CDR3 totals 13 residues. Drawing the rest from reference TRBV9 and TRBJ1-2, the complete variable domain is DSGVTQTPKHLITATGQRVTLRCSPRSGDLSVYWYQQSLDQGLQFLIQYYNGEERAKGNILERFSAQQFPDLHSELNLSSLELGDSALYFCASSGGGGDGYTFGSGTRLTVV.

The chain couples TRBV5-1 to TRBJ2-7; 9 positions match TRBD2. Germline V CDR1 and CDR2: SGHRS, YFSETQ. Trimming at V came to 1 base and at J to 1 base, leaving 3 bases not matched to a gene. The CDR3 contains 15 residues. CDR3 amino acids: CASSLLAGDSYEQYF. CDR3 nucleotides: TGCGCCAGCAGCTTGTTAGCGGGGGATTCCTACGAGCAGTACTTC.

The rearrangement uses TRBV29-1 and TRBJ1-1; D unclear. The germline gives CDR1 SQVTM, CDR2 ANQGSEA. With 3 bases removed from V and 1 base from J, the gap between germline ends came to 9 bases. The length of the CDR3 is 13 residues. CDR3 region: CSVDFLGNTEAFF. DNA of the CDR3: TGCAGCGTTGATTTTCTGGGGAACACTGAAGCTTTCTTT. Full variable domain (rest looked up from reference TRBV29-1 and TRBJ1-1): SAVISQKPSRDICQRGTSLTIQCQVDSQVTMMFWYRQQPGQSLTLIATANQGSEATYESGFVIDKFPISRPNLTFSTLTVSNMSPEDSSIYLCSVDFLGNTEAFFGQGTRLTVV.

The chain carries TRBV5-1 and TRBJ2-7, with TRBD2 identical over 13 bases. Germline-derived CDR1 and CDR2 are SGHRS and YFSETQ. Trimming took 0 bases from V and 6 from J; bases not matched to a gene: 3. The CDR3 totals 15 residues. CDR3: CASSLVGLAGVEQYF. CDR3 nucleotide sequence: TGCGCCAGCAGCTTGGTCGGACTAGCGGGAGTCGAGCAGTACTTC.

Worth noting for this clone: The same CDR3 is also encoded by other DNA sequences in this sample. V is TRBV29-1 and J is TRBJ2-5, with 12 bases lining up with TRBD2. Germline-derived CDR1 and CDR2 are SQVTM and ANQGSEA. Trimming at V came to 3 bases and at J to 5 bases, leaving 4 bases not matched to a gene. This CDR3 spans 14 amino acids. This chain's CDR3 is CSVELAGGGETQYF. The CDR3 nucleotides are TGCAGCGTTGAGCTAGCGGGAGGGGGGGAGACCCAGTACTTC.

This clone was seen only once. The chain recombines TRBV30 with TRBJ1-2, with 9 bases fitting TRBD1. With 1 base clipped from V and 2 bases from J, the junction kept 11 bases outside the gene matches. Germline CDR1 and CDR2: GTSNPN and SVGIG (reference sequence). The CDR3 covers 17 residues. The CDR3 sequence: CAWSELIRTGANYGYTF. CDR3 coding DNA: TGTGCCTGGAGTGAACTGATTCGGACAGGGGCGAACTATGGCTACACCTTC. The variable domain in full, completed from reference TRBV30 and TRBJ1-2, reads SQTIHQWPATLVQPVGSPLSLECTVEGTSNPNLYWYRQAAGRGLQLLFYSVGIGQISSEVPQNLSASRPQDRQFILSSKKLLLSDSGFYLCAWSELIRTGANYGYTFGSGTRLTVV.

The chain couples TRBV18 to TRBJ2-7, with TRBD2 matching over 8 bases. Trimming at V came to 3 bases and at J to 3 bases, leaving 1 base not matched to a gene. The germline V gene encodes CDR1 KGHSH and CDR2 LQKENI. The CDR3 covers 13 residues. The CDR3 bases are TGTGCCAGCTCACCCAGCGGGAGCTACGAGCAGTACTTC. Its protein product is CASSPSGSYEQYF. Full variable domain (rest looked up from reference TRBV18 and TRBJ2-7): NAGVMQNPRHLVRRRGQEARLRCSPMKGHSHVYWYRQLPEEGLKFMVYLQKENIIDESGMPKERFSAEFPKEGPSILRIQQVVRGDSAAYFCASSPSGSYEQYFGPGTRLTVT.

Notes on this clone: Additional DNA sequences in this sample encode the identical CDR3. V and J are TRBV7-9 and TRBJ2-7, with unresolved D. Trimming removed 5 bases at V and 4 bases at J, with 9 bases between. From germline, CDR1 is SEHNR and CDR2 FQNEAQ (reference sequence). CDR3 length: 12 residues. The CDR3 sequence is CASSPGPYEQYF. CDR3 coding DNA: TGTGCCAGCAGCCCCGGGCCTTACGAGCAGTACTTC.

The V and J genes are TRBV28 and TRBJ2-5; D is unclear. The CDR3 consists of 11 residues. Germline V gives CDR1 MDHEN, CDR2 SYDVKM. V was cut by 3 bases and J by 5 bases, with 4 bases left in between. CDR3 nucleotides: TGTGCCAGCAGTTTTGATGAGACCCAGTACTTC. It codes for CASSFDETQYF. Full variable domain (missing parts from reference TRBV28 and TRBJ2-5): DVKVTQSSRYLVKRTGEKVFLECVQDMDHENMFWYRQDPGLGLRLIYFSYDVKMKEKGDIPEGYSVSREKKERFSLILESASTNQTSMYLCASSFDETQYFGPGTRLLVL.

This clone was counted a single time. This chain joins TRBV19 and TRBJ1-5; 7 bases fit TRBD1. Per germline, CDR1 LNHDA and CDR2 SQIVND (reference sequence). Trimming cost V 9 bases and J 3 bases; bases outside gene matches: 5. This CDR3 spans 13 amino acids. The CDR3 sequence is CASHGTDNQPQHF. CDR3 coding DNA: TGTGCCAGCCACGGGACAGACAATCAGCCCCAGCATTTT.

The genes are TRBV10-1 and TRBJ2-2; tentatively, D is TRBD1 (6 bases). Germline V CDR1 and CDR2: WNHNN, SYGVQD (reference sequence). The CDR3 has 14 residues. V lost 6 bases, J lost 4 bases, and 12 bases lay in between. CDR3: CASRGEGGTGELFF. In DNA, the CDR3 is TGCGCCAGCAGGGGGGAAGGGGGCACCGGGGAGCTGTTTTTT.

This CDR3 is CASSYSKASSEQFF. The CDR3 region has the DNA TGTGCCAGCAGTTACTCGAAGGCTAGCAGTGAGCAGTTCTTC. V gene TRBV6-5 combines with J gene TRBJ2-1; maybe TRBD2 (5 bases). The V gene lost 0 bases and the J gene lost 9 bases, with 12 bases spanning the gap. There are 14 residues in the CDR3. Per germline, CDR1 MNHEY and CDR2 SVGAGI.

The chain combines TRBV11-3 with TRBJ2-4; the D gene is possibly TRBD2 (6 bases). V lost 3 bases, J lost 0 bases, and 18 bases lay in between. From germline, CDR1 is SGHNT and CDR2 YENEEA. The CDR3 is 18 amino acids. CDR3 in DNA: TGTGCCAGCAGCTTGTGTGGTGGAGGGGACCTAGCCAAAAACATTCAGTACTTC. This sequence encodes CASSLCGGGDLAKNIQYF.

The chain has TRBV27 and TRBJ2-7, with 8 bases identical to TRBD1. Germline V gene sequence: CDR1 MNHEY, CDR2 SMNVEV (reference sequence). The junction had 2 bases not matched to a gene; V was cut back by 2 bases and J by 2 bases. CDR3 size: 14 residues. The CDR3 region is CASSLQGAAYEQYF. The DNA for the CDR3 is TGTGCCAGCAGTTTACAGGGGGCTGCCTACGAGCAGTACTTC.

This sequence joins TRBV21-1 and TRBJ1-4; the table's D gene call, TRBD1, was not cross checked with the DNA. TRBV21-1 is a pseudogene. This CDR3 has 20 residues. The DNA for the CDR3 is TGTGCCAGCAGCCTAGGTTGGCGGTTGTGGCAGGGGGAGACTAATGAAAAACTGTTTTTT. Encoded protein: CASSLGWRLWQGETNEKLFF.

The V and J genes are TRBV28 and TRBJ1-4; TRBD1 is a possible D gene (6 bases). V gave up 8 bases and J gave up 8 bases, with 15 bases separating them. The CDR3 runs 13 residues. CDR1 and CDR2 (germline): MDHEN, SYDVKM. CDR3 sequence: CASAQGVGEKLFF. In DNA, the CDR3 is TGTGCCAGCGCACAGGGAGTAGGGGAAAAACTGTTTTTT.

V usage is TRBV7-2 and J usage is TRBJ2-3; D not certain. CDR1 and CDR2 from the germline V gene are SGHTA and FQGNSA. This CDR3 is built from 17 residues. Trimming shortened V by 3 bases and J by 0 bases, and 16 bases separated the two germline ends. The chain's CDR3 is CASSFATRFGSTDTQYF. The DNA for the CDR3 is TGTGCCAGCAGCTTCGCCACAAGGTTTGGTAGCACAGATACGCAGTATTTT.

This chain links TRBV4-3 with TRBJ1-2; perhaps TRBD1 as D (6 bases). CDR3 length equals 17 residues. Germline V gives CDR1 LGHNA, CDR2 YSLEER. V lost 3 bases and J 6 bases, leaving 23 bases between the germline ends. CDR3 coding DNA: TGCGCCAGCAGCCAGTGGGGAGGGGGTTTGGTGGATGATGGCTACACCTTC. This encodes CASSQWGGGLVDDGYTF.

This chain uses TRBV9 with TRBJ1-5; D perhaps matches TRBD1 (5 bases). V was trimmed by 0 bases and J by 5 bases, leaving 15 bases between them. The CDR3 has 16 residues. Germline V gene sequence: CDR1 SGDLS, CDR2 YYNGEE. The CDR3 is CASSVGRWGRDQPQHF. Here the CDR3 DNA reads TGTGCCAGCAGCGTAGGAAGATGGGGGAGAGATCAGCCCCAGCATTTT.

For this clone: Germline is not matched at one junction end, which may reflect a read error. The chain combines TRBV9 with TRBJ1-2; D may be TRBD1 (5 bases). CDR1 is SGDLS, CDR2 YYNGEE, per germline. The CDR3 has 12 residues. CDR3 protein: CASSPYEAGTYF. The CDR3 DNA reads as TGTGCCAGCAGCCCATATGAAGCCGGGACGTATTTC. Full variable domain (outside the CDR3, taken from reference TRBV9 and TRBJ1-2): DSGVTQTPKHLITATGQRVTLRCSPRSGDLSVYWYQQSLDQGLQFLIQYYNGEERAKGNILERFSAQQFPDLHSELNLSSLELGDSALYFCASSPYEAGTYFGSGTRLTVV.

The chain joins TRBV5-1 to TRBJ1-2; 8 bases line up with TRBD1. CDR3 length: 15 residues. Germline V lookup: CDR1 SGHRS, CDR2 YFSETQ. J gave up 4 bases and V 4 bases, and 9 bases lay outside the gene matches. The CDR3 nucleotides are TGCGCCAGCAGCCCGACAGGGGCTGGGGTCTATGGCTACACCTTC. Its translation is CASSPTGAGVYGYTF.

Worth noting for this clone: Different DNA sequences within this sample yield the same CDR3. This sequence joins TRBV6-5 and TRBJ2-1; no clear D. The CDR3 spans 13 residues. The V end lost 0 bases, the J end lost 6 bases, and 6 bases lay between the germline ends. CDR1 MNHEY and CDR2 SVGAGI come from the germline V gene. The CDR3 is CASSYSAGNEQFF. The DNA of the CDR3 is TGTGCCAGCAGTTACTCCGCAGGCAATGAGCAGTTCTTC.

The chain has TRBV28 and TRBJ2-1; D perhaps matches TRBD1 (6 bases). V lost 6 bases and J lost 2, with 17 bases in between. Germline loops: CDR1 MDHEN, CDR2 SYDVKM. This CDR3 contains 16 residues. The CDR3 nucleotides read TGTGCCAGCAGACTAGTCCCCCGGGACACCTACAATGAGCAGTTCTTC. Its protein is CASRLVPRDTYNEQFF. Variable domain in full (rest from reference TRBV28 and TRBJ2-1): DVKVTQSSRYLVKRTGEKVFLECVQDMDHENMFWYRQDPGLGLRLIYFSYDVKMKEKGDIPEGYSVSREKKERFSLILESASTNQTSMYLCASRLVPRDTYNEQFFGPGTRLTVL.

The chain links TRBV28 to TRBJ1-2; 9 nucleotides line up with TRBD1. The CDR3 extends over 15 amino acids. With 7 bases clipped from V and 2 bases from J, the junction kept 8 bases outside the gene matches. Germline lookup yields CDR1 MDHEN and CDR2 SYDVKM. Here the CDR3 reads CASTLQGARNYGYTF. Here the CDR3 DNA reads TGTGCCAGCACCCTACAGGGGGCCAGAAACTATGGCTACACCTTC.

The chain uses TRBV28 and TRBJ1-2; D unclear. The CDR3 has 16 amino acids. The V end was cut by 5 bases, the J end by 4 bases, with 20 bases between. Looked up from germline, CDR1 is MDHEN and CDR2 is SYDVKM. CDR3 bases: TGTGCCAGCAGTGCAACCCTTATCGTTAGCAGCTATGGCTACACCTTC. Translation gives CASSATLIVSSYGYTF.

A single count supports this clone. The V gene is TRBV28, the J gene TRBJ2-7; D possibly corresponds to TRBD1 (6 bases). CDR1 and CDR2 from the germline V gene are MDHEN and SYDVKM. The CDR3 has 14 amino acids. V gave up 1 base and J gave up 6 bases, with 13 bases separating them. This chain's CDR3 is CASSLSGALSEQYF. In nucleotides, the CDR3 is TGTGCCAGCAGTTTATCAGGGGCCCTTTCCGAGCAGTACTTC.

V usage is TRBV4-1 and J usage is TRBJ1-5; 8 bases map to TRBD1. CDR1 is MGHRA, CDR2 YSYEKL, per germline. There are 13 residues in the CDR3. The J segment lost 6 bases and the V segment lost 3 bases, leaving 1 base of the junction unmatched. The CDR3 region has the DNA TGCGCCAGCAGCCAGCAGGGGGCTCAGCCCCAGCATTTT. This sequence encodes CASSQQGAQPQHF.